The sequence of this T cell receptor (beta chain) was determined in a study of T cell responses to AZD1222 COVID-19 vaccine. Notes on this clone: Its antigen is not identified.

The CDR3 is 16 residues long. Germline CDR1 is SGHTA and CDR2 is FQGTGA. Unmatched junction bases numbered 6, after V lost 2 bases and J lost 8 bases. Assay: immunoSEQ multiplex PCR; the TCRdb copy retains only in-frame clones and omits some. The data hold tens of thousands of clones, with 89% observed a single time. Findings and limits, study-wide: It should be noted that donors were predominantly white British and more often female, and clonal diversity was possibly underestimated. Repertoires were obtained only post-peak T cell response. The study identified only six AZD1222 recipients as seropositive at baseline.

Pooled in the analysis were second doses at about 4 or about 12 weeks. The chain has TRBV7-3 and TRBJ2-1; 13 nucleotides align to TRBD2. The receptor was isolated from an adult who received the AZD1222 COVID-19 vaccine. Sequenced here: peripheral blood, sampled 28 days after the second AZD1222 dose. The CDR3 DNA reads TGTGCCAGCAGCTTAGGGGTACTAGCGGGAGGGGATGAGCAGTTCTTC. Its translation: CASSLGVLAGGDEQFF.